Below are 21 T cell receptor beta chains sequenced from a single sample in a study of tumor-infiltrating lymphocytes in primary liver carcinoma. RNA and DNA were co-extracted from approximately 20-30 mg of unsorted bulk tissue. Using a constant-region primer together with ProtoScript II reverse transcriptase, TCR beta cDNA was made from 500 ng of total RNA. Investigators got TCR beta libraries out of three nested multiplex PCR rounds, done with slightly modified ARM-PCR. Use of TRBV1-TRBV30 forward primers with a C-beta reverse primer characterized the first two PCR rounds, which lasted around 10 cycles each. TCRdb fed the multiplex PCR reads into MiXCR, producing one record per CDR3 protein. The data show approximately 45,000 distinct CDR3 sequences, about three quarters seen once. Sequenced input: liver tumor tissue from sampling region 2. Subset defined: tumor region T2, inferior pole. All receptors derive from a man between 40 and 49 years old with primary liver carcinoma and hepatitis B virus infection.

As for this clonotype: One junction end disagrees with the germline gene, perhaps due to a read error. The chain employs TRBV7-2 and TRBJ2-1, with D tentatively TRBD2 (6 bases). CDR3 size: 12 residues. CDR1 is SGHTA, CDR2 FQGNSA, per germline. CDR3 sequence (DNA): TGTGTCAGCACCCACACCGGGCGGGAACAGTTCTTC. It translates to CVSTHTGREQFF.

This rearrangement joins TRBV11-2 to TRBJ2-1; 7 bases are a match to TRBD2. The germline CDR1 and CDR2 sequences are SGHAT and FQNNGV. The CDR3 runs 15 residues. The trim removed 10 bases at V and 5 bases at J, leaving 14 bases unmatched. The CDR3 protein is CANSFSGPPDNEQFF. CDR3 DNA sequence: TGTGCCAATAGCTTTAGCGGGCCACCCGACAATGAGCAGTTCTTC.

This clonotype was detected once. A much more abundant neighbour one base away suggests this may be a read error. V usage is TRBV11-3 and J usage is TRBJ2-1; D is undetermined. The V end was cut by 6 bases, the J end by 8 bases, with 17 bases between. CDR1 and CDR2 (germline): SGHNT, YENEEA. This CDR3 is 14 amino acids long. CDR3 region: CASRSDRTGYEQFF. Written as DNA, the CDR3 is TGTGCCAGCAGGTCGGACCGCACCGGTTATGAGCAGTTCTTC.

The chain joins TRBV11-2 to TRBJ2-6; D possibly uses TRBD1 or TRBD2 (5 bases each). Trimming shortened V by 5 bases and J by 0 bases, and 26 bases separated the two germline ends. The CDR3 is 21 residues long. Germline assignment: CDR1 SGHAT and CDR2 FQNNGV. Here the CDR3 reads CASSMRGDRGIYLSGANVLTF. In DNA, the CDR3 is TGTGCCAGCAGCATGAGGGGAGATAGGGGCATTTACCTCTCTGGGGCCAACGTCCTGACTTTC. The whole variable domain, remainder taken from reference TRBV11-2 and TRBJ2-6, is EAGVAQSPRYKIIEKRQSVAFWCNPISGHATLYWYQQILGQGPKLLIQFQNNGVVDDSQLPKDRFSAERLKGVDSTLKIQPAKLEDSAVYLCASSMRGDRGIYLSGANVLTFGAGSRLTVL.

This clonotype was picked up many times. The chain links TRBV7-8 to TRBJ2-3; D is perhaps TRBD2 (5 bases). V was cut by 5 bases and J by 5 bases, with 5 bases left in between. The V gene's germline CDR1 is SGHVS and CDR2 FQNEAQ. CDR3 length equals 11 residues. CDR3 coding DNA: TGTGCCAGCAGCGCGGGAGATACGCAGTATTTT. It codes for CASSAGDTQYF.

This clonotype came up many times. This sequence joins TRBV18 and TRBJ2-1; 10 nucleotides line up with TRBD2. Germline assignment: CDR1 KGHSH and CDR2 LQKENI. Trimming cost V 2 bases and J 7 bases; bases outside gene matches: 5. This CDR3 region has 15 residues. CDR3 bases: TGTGCCAGCTCACCAACTAGCGGGATTAGGAATGAGCAGTTCTTC. This gives the protein CASSPTSGIRNEQFF.

V and J are TRBV12-3 or TRBV12-4 and TRBJ2-1; TRBD2 aligns across 8 bases. The CDR3 sequence is 15 residues long. For the CDR3, the DNA is TGTACCATCAGTTTAAGTAGCGGGACCTACAATGAGCAGTTCTTC. Translated, it gives CTISLSSGTYNEQFF.

On this clonotype itself: Compared with germline, one end of the junction differs, possibly owing to a read error. The V and J genes are TRBV12-3 or TRBV12-4 and TRBJ2-5; 7 nucleotides line up with TRBD1. The CDR3 is made up of 16 amino acids. Here the CDR3 reads CVSSHEVPGGGETQCF. The CDR3 DNA is TGTGTCAGCAGCCATGAGGTTCCAGGGGGTGGAGAGACCCAGTGCTTC.

With respect to this clonotype: One end of the junction does not line up with germline, which may come from a read error. V and J are TRBV11-1 and TRBJ2-7; 8 bases line up with TRBD2. Germline V gene lookup returns CDR1 SGHAT and CDR2 FQDESV (reference sequence). The CDR3 length is 15 residues. CDR3: CACSLAGSGEYVQYF. CDR3 DNA: TGTGCCTGCAGCTTAGCGGGATCTGGAGAATACGTGCAGTACTTC.

Comment on this clonotype: The junction shows a germline mismatch at one end, possibly a read error. V is TRBV29-1 and J is TRBJ2-3, with a possible D match to TRBD2 (5 bases). Per germline, CDR1 SQVTM and CDR2 ANQGSEA. CDR3 length equals 11 residues. The DNA of the CDR3 is TGCAGCATTGAGCACGGGGTTGCGCAGTATTTT. This gives the protein CSIEHGVAQYF.

CDR3 in amino acids: CAGEGTGSYELYF. For the CDR3, the DNA is TGTGCCGGTGAGGGGACCGGTTCCTACGAGTTGTACTTC. J is TRBJ2-7 and V is TRBV12-5; D tentatively fits TRBD1 or TRBD2 (5 bases each). The CDR3 has 13 residues. The germline gives CDR1 LGHNT, CDR2 FRNRAP.

This clonotype occurred many times. The chain has TRBV11-2 and TRBJ2-1; 7 bases are a match to TRBD2. CDR1 is SGHAT and CDR2 is FQNNGV in the germline V gene. With V trimmed by 0 bases and J by 6 bases, 5 bases remained unmatched. CDR3 length: 15 amino acids. The CDR3 coding sequence is TGTGCCAGCAGCTTAGATGGGGGACTAATCAATGAGCAGTTCTTC. This gives the protein CASSLDGGLINEQFF.

The rearrangement uses TRBV11-2 and TRBJ2-1; D is perhaps TRBD2 (5 bases). Germline lookup yields CDR1 SGHAT and CDR2 FQNNGV. V shed 4 bases and J shed 16 bases, with 17 bases lying between them. This CDR3 has 12 amino acids. CDR3 sequence (DNA): TGTGCCAGCAGCTACGCGACTTGGGAGAAATTCTTC. Protein sequence: CASSYATWEKFF.

Remarks on this clonotype: The junction differs from germline at one of its ends, possibly a read error. This chain links TRBV11-1 with TRBJ2-4, with 13 bases aligning to TRBD2. Germline V gene data show CDR1 as SGHAT and CDR2 as FQDESV (reference sequence). This CDR3 is built from 17 residues. The CDR3 here is CASSFPGTSGTISIQHF. The CDR3, as DNA: TGTGCCAGTAGCTTTCCCGGGACTAGCGGGACCATAAGCATTCAGCACTTC.

Note on this clonotype: The missing conserved phenylalanine or tryptophan at the end of this CDR3 makes a read error likely. In nucleotides, the CDR3 is TGTGCCAGCAGTGCGGGGTTCATCGGGGAGCTGTTTCTT. It is translated as CASSAGFIGELFL. The V gene is TRBV6-1, the J gene TRBJ2-2; tentative D call: TRBD2 (5 bases). CDR3 length: 13 residues. Germline-derived CDR1 and CDR2 are MNHNS and SASEGT. Between the trimmed V and J ends, which lost 4 bases and 7 bases, there was a span of 10 bases.

On this clonotype itself: A junction boundary mismatches the germline segment, possibly from a read error. The chain combines TRBV28 with TRBJ1-5; 8 bases are a match to TRBD1. The CDR3 extends over 16 amino acids. Germline CDR1 reads MDHEN; CDR2 reads SYDVKM. The CDR3 DNA sequence: TGTGCCATCAGTTCCGGGCGACAGGGGTGCAATCAGCCCCAGCATTTT. It translates to CAISSGRQGCNQPQHF.

V and J are TRBV29-1 and TRBJ2-7; D might be TRBD1 or TRBD2, each matching 5 bases. V dropped 7 bases and J dropped 13 bases, with 35 bases sitting between them. This CDR3 has 16 residues. Per the germline V gene, CDR1 is SQVTM and CDR2 is ANQGSEA. The CDR3 coding sequence is TGCAGCGCCATGAGATCTGGGACCGGCACTCCCTACGAGTACTACTTC. Protein product: CSAMRSGTGTPYEYYF.

The chain has TRBV11-2 and TRBJ2-3; tentative D call: TRBD2 (6 bases). The ends were cut back, 0 bases at V and 4 bases at J, with 17 bases in the middle. Germline CDR1 is SGHAT and CDR2 is FQNNGV. The CDR3 runs to 17 residues. This CDR3 is CASSLDPGKASADTQYF. The CDR3 bases are TGTGCCAGCAGCTTAGATCCGGGGAAGGCTAGCGCAGATACGCAGTATTTT. The whole variable domain, remainder taken from reference TRBV11-2 and TRBJ2-3, is EAGVAQSPRYKIIEKRQSVAFWCNPISGHATLYWYQQILGQGPKLLIQFQNNGVVDDSQLPKDRFSAERLKGVDSTLKIQPAKLEDSAVYLCASSLDPGKASADTQYFGPGTRLTVL.

This clonotype is a singleton in its sample. A junction end diverges from the germline sequence, so it may reflect a read error. This chain uses TRBV11-2 with TRBJ2-1, with D possibly matching TRBD1 (5 bases). The CDR3 has 17 residues. Per the germline V gene, CDR1 is SGHAT and CDR2 is FQNNGV. In DNA form, the CDR3 reads TGCGCCAGCAGCTTAGGTAGCAGGGCAAGCTCCCACAATGAGCAGTTCTTC. Translation: CASSLGSRASSHNEQFF.

Turning to this clonotype: One junction end does not reproduce the germline sequence, and a read error may be involved. The V call is TRBV14, the J call TRBJ2-1, with 8 positions matching TRBD2. Germline assignment: CDR1 SGHDN and CDR2 FVKESK. The CDR3 has 16 amino acids. CDR3 protein: CTSSAVAGRVNNEEFF. The CDR3 coding sequence is TGTACCAGCAGTGCCGTAGCGGGAAGGGTAAACAATGAGGAGTTCTTC.

About this clonotype itself: At one end, the junction sequence differs from germline, possibly due to a read error. The CDR3 sequence: CASSLLAGNSYEQYF. In nucleotides, the CDR3 is TGCGCCAGCAGCCTACTAGCGGGTAATTCCTACGAGCAGTACTTC. The J gene is TRBJ2-7, the V gene TRBV7-9, with TRBD2 matching 9 bases. The germline V gene has CDR1 SEHNR and CDR2 FQNEAQ (reference sequence). There are 15 residues in the CDR3.